The 30 T cell receptor beta chains below were found in one sample sequenced in a study of shared clonotypes between healthy human individuals. Profiling relied on immunoSEQ multiplex PCR, and the TCRdb table lists in-frame clones only, not all of them. The repertoire holds some 2 million clones, with over 85% as singletons. CD45RO-negative, CCR7-positively selected cells formed the naive CD8 fraction, excluding terminally differentiated effector memory CD45RA+ cells. The sequenced material came from naive CD8+ T cells sorted from blood. The receptors here all came from a man aged 18-30 years in good health.

This rearrangement joins TRBV4-2 to TRBJ2-7, with D possibly matching TRBD1 (6 bases). Germline V gene data show CDR1 as LGHNA and CDR2 as YNFKEQ. V lost 1 base, J lost 3 bases, and 10 bases lay in between. The CDR3 contains 14 residues. The CDR3 here is CASSQAGEGYEQYF. The CDR3, as DNA: TGTGCCAGCAGCCAAGCAGGGGAAGGCTACGAGCAGTACTTC.

The V and J genes are TRBV1 and TRBJ2-7; TRBD2 is taken as the D call from the table, unchecked against the DNA. TRBV1 is tagged as a pseudogene. This CDR3 has 17 amino acids. The CDR3 DNA reads as TGCACCAGCAGCCAAGGGGCTAGCGGGAGGTCATCCTACGAGCAGTACTTC. Its protein product is CTSSQGASGRSSYEQYF.

This rearrangement joins TRBV27 to TRBJ2-5; the D gene is possibly TRBD2 (5 bases). V lost 4 bases to trimming and J lost 5 bases, with 26 bases between them. This CDR3 is 18 amino acids long. CDR1 is MNHEY and CDR2 is SMNVEV in the germline V gene (reference sequence). The CDR3, as DNA: TGTGCCAGCAGTTCGACTACAGTGGACGTACGGAATGGGGAGACCCAGTACTTC. Its protein is CASSSTTVDVRNGETQYF.

This clone was picked up one time. The chain is built from TRBV4-1 and TRBJ2-7; 7 nucleotides line up with TRBD1. V was pared by 1 base and J by 0 bases, with 6 bases of the junction left unmatched. This CDR3 region has 16 residues. Germline CDR1 and CDR2: MGHRA and YSYEKL. CDR3 DNA sequence: TGCGCCAGCAGCCAAGCTACCGGGACAGCCTCCTACGAGCAGTACTTC. Amino acid sequence: CASSQATGTASYEQYF.

The chain couples TRBV19 to TRBJ1-5, with 9 bases identical to TRBD1. In germline, CDR1 is LNHDA, CDR2 SQIVND (reference sequence). The CDR3 covers 15 residues. V was pared by 6 bases and J by 3 bases, with 6 bases of the junction left unmatched. CDR3 bases: TGTGCCAGTAGGGACGACAGGGGGTCCAATCAGCCCCAGCATTTT. Its protein product is CASRDDRGSNQPQHF.

The V gene is TRBV10-3, the J gene TRBJ2-2; D remains unclear. The V end was cut by 6 bases, the J end by 10 bases, with 15 bases between. The CDR3 loop spans 13 amino acids. Germline CDR1 and CDR2: ENHRY and SYGVKD. The CDR3 region has the DNA TGTGCCATCAGCGGCGTGCGGACGTCGGAGCTGTTTTTT. It yields the protein CAISGVRTSELFF.

This clone has just one count. The chain is built from TRBV5-6 and TRBJ2-1; D unclear. There are 13 residues in the CDR3. The ends were cut back, 5 bases at V and 8 bases at J, with 14 bases in the middle. Looked up from germline, CDR1 is SGHDT and CDR2 is YYEEEE. Written as DNA, the CDR3 is TGTGCCAGCAGGTCACACCAAGGTTATGAGCAGTTCTTC. Translating gives CASRSHQGYEQFF. The full variable domain, with the rest looked up from reference TRBV5-6 and TRBJ2-1, is DAGVTQSPTHLIKTRGQQVTLRCSPKSGHDTVSWYQQALGQGPQFIFQYYEEEERQRGNFPDRFSGHQFPNYSSELNVNALLLGDSALYLCASRSHQGYEQFFGPGTRLTVL.

This chain links TRBV2 with TRBJ2-7, with TRBD2 matching over 16 bases. CDR1 and CDR2 (germline): SNHLY, FYNNEI. CDR3 size: 14 residues. The ends lost 7 bases at V and 9 bases at J; junction bases unmatched: 6. The CDR3 DNA sequence: TGTGCCAGCATCGGGACTAGCGGGGGGGAAGTGCAGTACTTC. It is translated as CASIGTSGGEVQYF.

This chain connects TRBV5-6 to TRBJ2-5; 7 bases fit TRBD2. The V gene's germline CDR1 is SGHDT and CDR2 YYEEEE. Trimming removed 2 bases from V and 4 bases from J; junction bases left unmatched: 11. The CDR3 runs 16 residues. The DNA of the CDR3 is TGTGCCAGCAGCTTCGGCGGGAGAGGAATCAGAGAGACCCAGTACTTC. Its protein product is CASSFGGRGIRETQYF.

The V and J genes are TRBV10-2 and TRBJ1-1; no clear D gene. The V gene lost 1 base and the J gene lost 8 bases, with 8 bases spanning the gap. Germline CDR1 is WSHSY and CDR2 is SAAADI. The CDR3 sequence is 12 residues long. CDR3 sequence (DNA): TGCGCCAGCAGTGAGTTCGTAACAGAAGCTTTCTTT. This gives the protein CASSEFVTEAFF.

The rearrangement links TRBV14 to TRBJ2-1; D is ambiguous. The V end was cut by 0 bases, the J end by 7 bases, with 7 bases between. CDR3 length equals 13 residues. From germline, CDR1 is SGHDN and CDR2 FVKESK. The CDR3 nucleotides are TGTGCCAGCAGCCAAGAGCTCGGGAATGAGCAGTTCTTC. Residues: CASSQELGNEQFF.

This clone has only one observation. The V gene is TRBV29-1, the J gene TRBJ2-1; D perhaps matches TRBD1 (6 bases). V shed 8 bases and J shed 5 bases, with 16 bases lying between them. Germline V gene sequence: CDR1 SQVTM, CDR2 ANQGSEA. This CDR3 has 13 amino acids. The CDR3, as DNA: TGCAGCATGTTCACAGGGTCCCACAATGAGCAGTTCTTC. Translating it yields CSMFTGSHNEQFF.

In its sample, this clone was seen once. The chain couples TRBV19 to TRBJ2-1; TRBD1 is a possible D gene (6 bases). The V end was cut by 1 base, the J end by 6 bases, with 13 bases between. The CDR3 contains 15 residues. Germline V CDR1 and CDR2: LNHDA, SQIVND (reference sequence). In nucleotides, the CDR3 is TGTGCCAGTAGTATAGGGGAGACAGGTGCCAATGAGCAGTTCTTC. The encoded protein is CASSIGETGANEQFF. Full variable domain (rest looked up from reference TRBV19 and TRBJ2-1): DGGITQSPKYLFRKEGQNVTLSCEQNLNHDAMYWYRQDPGQGLRLIYYSQIVNDFQKGDIAEGYSVSREKKESFPLTVTSAQKNPTAFYLCASSIGETGANEQFFGPGTRLTVL.

The chain combines TRBV27 with TRBJ2-7; a possible D gene is TRBD2 (6 bases). V lost 0 bases, J lost 2 bases, and 14 bases lay in between. Germline V gene sequence: CDR1 MNHEY, CDR2 SMNVEV (reference sequence). The length of the CDR3 is 16 residues. The CDR3 region is CASSLSPGASAYEQYF. The CDR3 region has the DNA TGTGCCAGCAGTTTATCCCCCGGGGCTAGCGCCTACGAGCAGTACTTC.

The V and J genes are TRBV9 and TRBJ2-3, with D possibly matching TRBD1 (5 bases). The length of the CDR3 is 15 residues. Germline V gene data show CDR1 as SGDLS and CDR2 as YYNGEE. V gave up 1 base and J gave up 0 bases, with 9 bases separating them. This chain's CDR3 is CASSVWGRSTDTQYF. Here the CDR3 DNA reads TGTGCCAGCAGCGTATGGGGCCGTAGCACAGATACGCAGTATTTT.

In the case of this clone: Other DNA sequences in this specimen translate into the identical CDR3. V is TRBV30 and J is TRBJ1-2, with D maybe TRBD1 (5 bases). The CDR3 totals 12 residues. Trimming took 0 bases from V and 6 from J, leaving 8 bases between them. Germline V lookup: CDR1 GTSNPN, CDR2 SVGIG (reference sequence). The DNA for the CDR3 is TGTGCCTGGAGTGTGACAGACAATGGCTACACCTTC. Its protein product is CAWSVTDNGYTF. Full variable domain (remainder filled in from reference TRBV30 and TRBJ1-2): SQTIHQWPATLVQPVGSPLSLECTVEGTSNPNLYWYRQAAGRGLQLLFYSVGIGQISSEVPQNLSASRPQDRQFILSSKKLLLSDSGFYLCAWSVTDNGYTFGSGTRLTVV.

The V call is TRBV5-1, the J call TRBJ2-7, with TRBD2 matching over 7 bases. Trimming cost V 0 bases and J 2 bases; bases outside gene matches: 5. The CDR3 sequence is 15 residues long. Germline lookup yields CDR1 SGHRS and CDR2 YFSETQ. Here the CDR3 reads CASSLGREGTYEQYF. The CDR3 DNA reads as TGCGCCAGCAGCTTGGGCAGGGAGGGGACCTACGAGCAGTACTTC.

This clone was observed once. This chain uses TRBV4-1 with TRBJ2-5; TRBD2 aligns across 8 bases. The CDR3 runs to 15 residues. V shed 3 bases, J shed 2 bases, and the junction held 5 bases outside the gene matches. Germline V CDR1 and CDR2: MGHRA, YSYEKL. CDR3 bases: TGCGCCAGCAGCCAGCCCTCGGGAGGGCAAGAGACCCAGTACTTC. This gives the protein CASSQPSGGQETQYF.

The chain recombines TRBV5-4 with TRBJ2-7; no firm D call. Germline CDR1 SGHNT, CDR2 YYREEE (reference sequence). The CDR3 runs to 16 residues. V dropped 4 bases and J dropped 5 bases, with 22 bases sitting between them. CDR3 nucleotide sequence: TGTGCCAGCAGCCATTTTGGGCTCACCAGCCCGGACGAGCAGTACTTC. This sequence encodes CASSHFGLTSPDEQYF.

The chain is built from TRBV2 and TRBJ1-2; D ambiguous. Germline CDR1 reads SNHLY; CDR2 reads FYNNEI. V dropped 1 base and J dropped 0 bases, with 9 bases sitting between them. This CDR3 is built from 15 residues. CDR3 coding DNA: TGTGCCAGCAGTGAAGGGCTGGACGCTAACTATGGCTACACCTTC. It codes for CASSEGLDANYGYTF. The full variable domain, with the rest looked up from reference TRBV2 and TRBJ1-2, is EPEVTQTPSHQVTQMGQEVILRCVPISNHLYFYWYRQILGQKVEFLVSFYNNEISEKSEIFDDQFSVERPDGSNFTLKIRSTKLEDSAMYFCASSEGLDANYGYTFGSGTRLTVV.

The chain is built from TRBV7-9 and TRBJ2-2, with TRBD2 matching 8 bases. With V trimmed by 5 bases and J by 7 bases, 12 bases remained unmatched. The length of the CDR3 is 16 residues. CDR1 is SEHNR and CDR2 is FQNEAQ in the germline V gene (reference sequence). CDR3 in DNA: TGTGCCAGCAGCGAAACTACCGGGAGGGCCATCGGGGAGCTGTTTTTT. Its protein product is CASSETTGRAIGELFF.

This chain connects TRBV25-1 to TRBJ2-5; 8 nucleotides match TRBD2. V trimming: 2 bases; J trimming: 5 bases; junction bases outside the gene matches: 7. The CDR3 totals 15 residues. Per the germline V gene, CDR1 is MGHDK and CDR2 is SYGVNS. The DNA of the CDR3 is TGTGCCAGCAGTGAACATGCGGGAGGCCGGGAGACCCAGTACTTC. This gives the protein CASSEHAGGRETQYF. Full variable domain (rest looked up from reference TRBV25-1 and TRBJ2-5): EADIYQTPRYLVIGTGKKITLECSQTMGHDKMYWYQQDPGMELHLIHYSYGVNSTEKGDLSSESTVSRIRTEHFPLTLESARPSHTSQYLCASSEHAGGRETQYFGPGTRLLVL.

The chain uses TRBV6-6 and TRBJ2-5, with D possibly being TRBD2 (5 bases). V was cut by 0 bases and J by 3 bases, with 11 bases left in between. The germline gives CDR1 MNHNY, CDR2 SVGAGI (reference sequence). The CDR3 runs to 15 residues. The CDR3 here is CASSYSWRVEETQYF. The CDR3 DNA follows: TGTGCCAGCAGTTACTCTTGGCGGGTTGAAGAGACCCAGTACTTC.

The rearrangement links TRBV9 to TRBJ2-1; TRBD1 or TRBD2 may be the D gene (5 bases each). This CDR3 comprises 14 residues. V was clipped by 4 bases and J by 8 bases, with 16 bases between them. Per the germline V gene, CDR1 is SGDLS and CDR2 is YYNGEE. The DNA for the CDR3 is TGTGCCAGCAGCACAGGACTCCTTAGCGATGAGCAGTTCTTC. This codes for CASSTGLLSDEQFF.

The chain carries TRBV7-6 and TRBJ2-3; 11 bases map to TRBD2. CDR1 SGHVS and CDR2 FNYEAQ come from the germline V gene. The CDR3 has 16 amino acids. Trimming at V came to 5 bases and at J to 2 bases, leaving 6 bases not matched to a gene. CDR3 DNA sequence: TGTGCCAGCAGCCCCCTACTAGCGGGGGACACAGATACGCAGTATTTT. The encoded protein is CASSPLLAGDTDTQYF.

The chain couples TRBV27 to TRBJ2-7; D may correspond to TRBD1 or TRBD2 (6 bases each). The germline CDR1 and CDR2 sequences are MNHEY and SMNVEV (reference sequence). The V end lost 2 bases, the J end lost 0 bases, and 14 bases lay between the germline ends. The CDR3 is 16 residues long. The CDR3 loop reads CASSLKRGGSSYEQYF. In DNA, the CDR3 is TGTGCCAGCAGTTTAAAGAGAGGGGGGAGCTCCTACGAGCAGTACTTC.

This chain joins TRBV27 and TRBJ2-7; possible D gene TRBD2, 6 bases. The CDR3 runs 14 residues. The germline V gene encodes CDR1 MNHEY and CDR2 SMNVEV (reference sequence). V gave up 5 bases and J gave up 1 base, with 12 bases separating them. The CDR3 nucleotides are TGTGCCAGCAGTCTTTCGACTAGATCCTACGAGCAGTACTTC. Translating it yields CASSLSTRSYEQYF.

This chain uses TRBV18 with TRBJ2-1; TRBD1 agrees at 9 bases. V shed 3 bases and J 8 bases; nucleotides not matched to a gene: 11. This CDR3 region has 16 residues. Germline V gene sequence: CDR1 KGHSH, CDR2 LQKENI. CDR3 nucleotides: TGTGCCAGCTCACCGGAATCCGGGACAGGGTACGATGAGCAGTTCTTC. Translating gives CASSPESGTGYDEQFF.

The chain carries TRBV19 and TRBJ1-2, with D tentatively TRBD1 (6 bases). Trimming took off 0 bases at V and 1 base at J, with 15 bases between the two ends. Germline V gives CDR1 LNHDA, CDR2 SQIVND (reference sequence). The CDR3 runs 17 residues. The CDR3 loop reads CASSIDLLVDSNYGYTF. CDR3 nucleotides: TGTGCCAGTAGTATAGATCTATTGGTGGACAGTAACTATGGCTACACCTTC.

This chain uses TRBV13 with TRBJ1-1; D ambiguous. This CDR3 spans 15 amino acids. Germline CDR1 is PRHDT and CDR2 is FYEKMQ (reference sequence). Deletions cut 2 bases from V and 0 bases from J, with 10 bases between. Written as DNA, the CDR3 is TGTGCCAGCAGCTTACCGACCGAGATGAACACTGAAGCTTTCTTT. As protein: CASSLPTEMNTEAFF.